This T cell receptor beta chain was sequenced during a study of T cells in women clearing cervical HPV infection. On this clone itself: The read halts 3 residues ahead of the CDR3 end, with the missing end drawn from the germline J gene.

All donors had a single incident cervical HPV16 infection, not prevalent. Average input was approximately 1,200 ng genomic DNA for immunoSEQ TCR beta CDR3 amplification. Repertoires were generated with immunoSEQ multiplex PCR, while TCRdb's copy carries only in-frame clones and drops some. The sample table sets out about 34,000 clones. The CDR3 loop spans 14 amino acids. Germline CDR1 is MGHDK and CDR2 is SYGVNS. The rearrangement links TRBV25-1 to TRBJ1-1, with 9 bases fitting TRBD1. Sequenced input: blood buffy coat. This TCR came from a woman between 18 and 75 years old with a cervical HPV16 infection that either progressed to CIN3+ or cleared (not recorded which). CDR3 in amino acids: CASSGTGDLREAFF. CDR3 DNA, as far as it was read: TGTGCCAGCAGTGGGACAGGGGACCTTAGGGAA.